A single sample gave rise to the 26 T cell receptor beta chains below, sequenced in a study of patients and donors after allogeneic stem cell transplantation. MiXCR was run by TCRdb on the RT-PCR reads, yielding one entry per CDR3 protein. Of 920,000 or so distinct CDR3 sequences listed, more than 15% were seen once; the top ten hold 6%. Sequencing was done on a sample of blood, either unsorted or a sorted T cell fraction (not recorded which). The receptors derive from a human donor who was either an allogeneic HSCT recipient or a stem cell or donor lymphocyte infusion donor (not recorded which). It is not recorded whose cells these are; they may come from a transplant donor.

This clonotype was detected only a few times. This rearrangement joins TRBV7-3 to TRBJ2-2; D is possibly TRBD1 (5 bases). CDR1 and CDR2 from the germline V gene are SGHTA and FQGTGA. This CDR3 contains 14 residues. Between the trimmed V and J ends, which lost 6 bases and 6 bases, there was a span of 14 bases. Written as DNA, the CDR3 is TGTGCCAGCAGACCTCAGTGGGGCTCCGGGGAGCTGTTTTTT. Amino acids: CASRPQWGSGELFF.

The chain uses TRBV19 and TRBJ1-1, with a weak D call TRBD1 (5 bases). CDR1 is LNHDA and CDR2 is SQIVND in the germline V gene (reference sequence). V dropped 1 base and J dropped 1 base, with 10 bases sitting between them. The CDR3 sequence is 15 residues long. The CDR3 nucleotides read TGTGCCAGTAGTATAGCAGGGCGCGGGAACACTGAAGCTTTCTTT. Its protein product is CASSIAGRGNTEAFF. The complete variable domain, with remaining parts taken from reference TRBV19 and TRBJ1-1, reads DGGITQSPKYLFRKEGQNVTLSCEQNLNHDAMYWYRQDPGQGLRLIYYSQIVNDFQKGDIAEGYSVSREKKESFPLTVTSAQKNPTAFYLCASSIAGRGNTEAFFGQGTRLTVV.

This clonotype was observed many times. V gene TRBV6-5 combines with J gene TRBJ2-2; D is undetermined. Trimming took 0 bases from V and 4 from J, leaving 9 bases between them. There are 15 residues in the CDR3. The germline V gene has CDR1 MNHEY and CDR2 SVGAGI. The CDR3 spells CASSYSAGSTGELFF. CDR3 DNA sequence: TGTGCCAGCAGTTACTCGGCAGGAAGCACCGGGGAGCTGTTTTTT.

The V gene is TRBV25-1, the J gene TRBJ2-2; a possible D gene is TRBD1 (5 bases). In germline, CDR1 is MGHDK, CDR2 SYGVNS. The CDR3 consists of 14 residues. V shed 8 bases and J shed 8 bases, with 18 bases lying between them. The CDR3 sequence is CASGEAGFHGELFF. The CDR3 bases are TGTGCCAGCGGGGAAGCAGGGTTTCATGGGGAGCTGTTTTTT.

This clonotype has just a few counts. The J gene is TRBJ2-5, the V gene TRBV20-1, with a weak D call TRBD2 (7 bases). The ends were cut back, 6 bases at V and 5 bases at J, with 16 bases in the middle. The CDR3 consists of 13 residues. Per the germline V gene, CDR1 is DFQATT and CDR2 is SNEGSKA (reference sequence). CDR3: CSAGGRKGETQYF. The CDR3 DNA reads as TGCAGTGCCGGGGGGCGAAAAGGGGAGACCCAGTACTTC.

V is TRBV28 and J is TRBJ2-1; D perhaps matches TRBD2 (5 bases). The length of the CDR3 is 11 residues. Per the germline V gene, CDR1 is MDHEN and CDR2 is SYDVKM. Trimming cost V 6 bases and J 8 bases, with 8 bases left between them. The CDR3 loop reads CASSTGDEQFF. CDR3 in DNA: TGTGCCAGCAGCACCGGGGATGAGCAGTTCTTC.

In this sample, this clonotype turned up a few times. The J gene is TRBJ2-1, the V gene TRBV11-2; tentative D call: TRBD2 (6 bases). The CDR3 extends over 15 amino acids. Trimming cost V 4 bases and J 1 base, with 11 bases left between them. Germline values: CDR1 SGHAT, CDR2 FQNNGV. As DNA, the CDR3 is TGTGCCAGCAGCTCGAGGAGCGGGTCCTACAATGAGCAGTTCTTC. It translates to CASSSRSGSYNEQFF.

The chain is built from TRBV15 and TRBJ2-2, with TRBD2 matching over 7 bases. The germline V gene encodes CDR1 LNHNV and CDR2 YYDKDF (reference sequence). This CDR3 spans 17 amino acids. V dropped 0 bases and J dropped 6; count of bases not matched to a gene: 10. The CDR3: CATSREAGVIFPGELFF. The CDR3 DNA reads as TGTGCCACCAGCAGAGAGGCGGGAGTTATTTTTCCCGGGGAGCTGTTTTTT.

At least ten counts were recorded for this clonotype. The chain joins TRBV12-3 or TRBV12-4 to TRBJ1-6, with TRBD1 as a possible D gene (5 bases). V was pared by 5 bases and J by 9 bases, with 14 bases between. The CDR3 length is 14 residues. The CDR3 sequence: CASSPRGRGSPLHF. DNA for the CDR3: TGTGCCAGCAGTCCCCGGGGGAGGGGTTCACCCCTCCACTTT.

This clonotype was counted a few times. This chain joins TRBV27 and TRBJ2-7; no clear D gene. Trimming left V 5 bases short and J 2 bases short, with 13 bases between. Germline CDR1 reads MNHEY; CDR2 reads SMNVEV (reference sequence). The CDR3 spans 14 residues. The chain's CDR3 is CASSRSALAYEQYF. In DNA form, the CDR3 reads TGTGCCAGCAGTAGGTCGGCTCTGGCCTACGAGCAGTACTTC.

This clonotype has just a few counts. The chain is built from TRBV29-1 and TRBJ1-2; TRBD1 might be the D (5 bases). The length of the CDR3 is 12 residues. CDR1 and CDR2 (germline): SQVTM, ANQGSEA. V shed 7 bases and J shed 3 bases, with 12 bases lying between them. The CDR3 DNA sequence: TGCAGCGCCGACAGAGATTACTATGGCTACACCTTC. Amino acid sequence: CSADRDYYGYTF.

The rearrangement joins TRBV18 to TRBJ2-7; tentative D call: TRBD1 (5 bases). Germline CDR1 and CDR2: KGHSH and LQKENI. The CDR3 covers 14 residues. V was cut by 3 bases and J by 2 bases, with 11 bases left in between. CDR3 protein: CASSPGGRAYEQYF. The CDR3 DNA reads TGTGCCAGCTCACCGGGCGGCAGGGCCTACGAGCAGTACTTC.

The chain recombines TRBV4-1 with TRBJ2-1; 8 bases align to TRBD2. The trim removed 0 bases at V and 8 bases at J, leaving 9 bases unmatched. The CDR3 sequence is 16 residues long. Germline lookup yields CDR1 MGHRA and CDR2 YSYEKL. CDR3 nucleotide sequence: TGCGCCAGCAGCCAAGATACGGGGGGGCCCATCGATGAGCAGTTCTTC. Its protein product is CASSQDTGGPIDEQFF.

This clonotype was counted only a few times. The J gene is TRBJ2-7, the V gene TRBV7-8; TRBD2 agrees at 7 bases. This CDR3 contains 14 residues. The V gene end was trimmed by 5 bases and the J gene end by 6 bases; junction bases not matched to a gene: 10. CDR1 SGHVS and CDR2 FQNEAQ come from the germline V gene. The CDR3 region has the DNA TGTGCCAGCAGCGGGGAGGGGTACAGTCTCGAGCAGTACTTC. Translated: CASSGEGYSLEQYF.

A few counts support this clonotype. The rearrangement uses TRBV9 and TRBJ1-1; the D is unclear. Deletions cut 0 bases from V and 1 base from J, with 10 bases between. CDR3 size: 15 residues. Germline-derived CDR1 and CDR2 are SGDLS and YYNGEE. CDR3 residues: CASSVGVSSNTEAFF. The CDR3 coding sequence is TGTGCCAGCAGCGTAGGAGTGAGCTCGAACACTGAAGCTTTCTTT.

The V gene is TRBV12-3 or TRBV12-4, the J gene TRBJ1-5, with no clear D. V lost 6 bases and J 1 base, leaving 13 bases between the germline ends. The length of the CDR3 is 15 residues. The CDR3, as DNA: TGTGCCAGCAGCCGACGGGTCGGAAGCAATCAGCCCCAGCATTTT. Translation: CASSRRVGSNQPQHF.

The rearrangement joins TRBV24-1 to TRBJ2-3, with D hard to call. This CDR3 is 12 amino acids long. V lost 9 bases and J lost 3, with 9 bases in between. Germline V gene sequence: CDR1 KGHDR, CDR2 SFDVKD. CDR3 nucleotides: TGTGCCACCGACGGCGGAACAGATACGCAGTATTTT. Its translation is CATDGGTDTQYF.

This clonotype showed up just a few times. The J gene is TRBJ2-2, the V gene TRBV5-7; TRBD1 matches 7 bases. TRBV5-7 is treated as an ORF (open reading frame) with a function not yet certain. With 4 bases clipped from V and 7 bases from J, the junction kept 10 bases outside the gene matches. The CDR3 extends over 15 amino acids. The CDR3 region has the DNA TGTGCCAGCAGCCCCGACAGGGCGTTCAGCGGGGAGCTGTTTTTT. Amino acid sequence: CASSPDRAFSGELFF.

J is TRBJ2-1 and V is TRBV20-1; the match to TRBD2 covers 10 bases. Germline CDR1 DFQATT, CDR2 SNEGSKA (reference sequence). Losses at the gene ends were 3 bases for V and 4 bases for J; bases not matched to a gene: 6. CDR3 size: 15 residues. CDR3 bases: TGCAGTGCTAGGAGACTAGCGGGCCGGTACAATGAGCAGTTCTTC. As protein: CSARRLAGRYNEQFF.

This clonotype has only a few counts. The chain employs TRBV20-1 and TRBJ2-5; D gene unclear. With 5 bases removed from V and 1 base from J, the gap between germline ends came to 14 bases. The germline V gene has CDR1 DFQATT and CDR2 SNEGSKA (reference sequence). This CDR3 is 14 amino acids long. The CDR3, as DNA: TGCAGTGCTGAAAGGGTCTCAGGCCAAGAGACCCAGTACTTC. Protein: CSAERVSGQETQYF.

V and J are TRBV27 and TRBJ2-1; the match to TRBD2 covers 11 bases. Germline lookup yields CDR1 MNHEY and CDR2 SMNVEV (reference sequence). The CDR3 has 16 amino acids. V trimming: 4 bases; J trimming: 7 bases; junction bases outside the gene matches: 9. In DNA form, the CDR3 reads TGTGCCAGCAGTTCATTAGCGGGAGGGCCTAAAAATGAGCAGTTCTTC. Protein: CASSSLAGGPKNEQFF.

This clonotype was seen a few times. The chain joins TRBV5-1 to TRBJ1-6; no reliable D call. V was cut by 0 bases and J by 4 bases, with 11 bases left in between. Germline lookup yields CDR1 SGHRS and CDR2 YFSETQ. The CDR3 loop spans 16 amino acids. Written as DNA, the CDR3 is TGCGCCAGCAGCTTGGACGGCTCCTATTATAATTCACCCCTCCACTTT. Amino acid sequence: CASSLDGSYYNSPLHF.

CDR3 DNA: TGCAGTGCTGGCGGCCCGGGACCGCTCAATCAGCCCCAGCATTTT. Protein product: CSAGGPGPLNQPQHF. The chain combines TRBV20-1 with TRBJ1-5, with a tentative D call TRBD1 (5 bases). Trimming shortened V by 5 bases and J by 3 bases, and 17 bases separated the two germline ends. The CDR3 is 15 residues long. The germline V gene has CDR1 DFQATT and CDR2 SNEGSKA (reference sequence).

This clonotype was recorded a few times. The chain links TRBV6-1 to TRBJ2-2; D gene uncertain. The V end lost 5 bases, the J end lost 4 bases, and 14 bases lay between the germline ends. Germline V gene sequence: CDR1 MNHNS, CDR2 SASEGT. The CDR3 consists of 15 residues. This chain's CDR3 is CASSLSVSATGELFF. CDR3 in DNA: TGTGCCAGCAGTCTCTCCGTAAGCGCCACCGGGGAGCTGTTTTTT.

This clonotype was seen a few times. The chain uses TRBV6-1 and TRBJ1-5; TRBD1 matches 12 bases. Germline V gives CDR1 MNHNS, CDR2 SASEGT. With 6 bases clipped from V and 1 base from J, the junction kept 7 bases outside the gene matches. The length of the CDR3 is 17 residues. In DNA form, the CDR3 reads TGTGCCAGCAGCTTGGGACAGGGGGCGAGAAGCAATCAGCCCCAGCATTTT. It specifies CASSLGQGARSNQPQHF.

A few counts support this clonotype. J is TRBJ2-7 and V is TRBV29-1, with D maybe TRBD2 (6 bases). The CDR3 runs to 11 residues. CDR1 and CDR2 from the germline V gene are SQVTM and ANQGSEA. V lost 5 bases and J 3 bases, leaving 8 bases between the germline ends. In DNA form, the CDR3 reads TGCAGCGTTAGGGGAGGCTACGAGCAGTACTTC. This sequence encodes CSVRGGYEQYF.